This TCR beta chain was observed in a study of blood T cell repertoires in COVID-19. Authors' analysis steps: Researchers report that nucleated cell counts were estimated from reference gene primer amplification. Sequencing was performed with immunoSEQ multiplex PCR; in TCRdb, only in-frame clones are kept and a portion is missing. V and J calls and clone size are those listed in that table; D and trimming were worked out from the DNA. The sample lists more than 200,000 clones; about 88% were seen once. The source material was peripheral blood. This clonotype originated in a man aged 25-45 years with active or convalescent COVID-19.

CDR3 residues: CATFGEAQETQYF. In DNA form, the CDR3 reads TGTGCCACCTTCGGGGAGGCGCAGGAGACCCAGTACTTC. The chain combines TRBV18 with TRBJ2-5; D might be TRBD2 (6 bases). In germline, CDR1 is KGHSH, CDR2 LQKENI. The length of the CDR3 is 13 residues. Trimming left V 10 bases short and J 5 bases short, with 17 bases between.